The 10 T cell receptor beta chains reported below all come from one sample, sequenced in a study of blood T cells in healthy people across ages. Using a J-beta primer mix together with a sample-barcoded 5' primer, a second PCR was run for about 7 to 12 cycles. TCRdb ran MiXCR on the 5' RACE reads and lists one entry per CDR3 protein. Of roughly 680,000 distinct CDR3 sequences listed, roughly 20% are singletons. Sequencing was done on a sample of blood. Receptors originate from a man in his 70s in good health.

This clonotype appeared a few times. The CDR3: CASSLRDRANTGELFF. The CDR3 DNA follows: TGTGCCAGCAGCTTAAGGGACCGAGCGAACACCGGGGAGCTGTTTTTT. The J gene is TRBJ2-2, the V gene TRBV7-8; D may be TRBD1 or TRBD2 (5 bases each). From germline, CDR1 is SGHVS and CDR2 FQNEAQ. The CDR3 is 16 residues long. The germline V and J ends were trimmed by 2 bases and 0 bases, with 10 bases remaining between them.

With respect to this clonotype: One end of the junction fails to match germline, which may point to a read error. The rearrangement links TRBV25-1 to TRBJ1-4; a weak D match, TRBD1 (6 bases). This CDR3 region has 13 residues. CDR1 and CDR2 from the germline V gene are MGHDK and SYGVNS. The CDR3 is CASSEPGDGKLFF. The CDR3 coding sequence is TGTGCCAGCAGTGAGCCAGGGGATGGAAAACTGTTTTTC.

This clonotype appeared a few times. The chain couples TRBV18 to TRBJ2-5, with D hard to call. V lost 0 bases, J lost 3 bases, and 8 bases lay in between. Germline CDR1 and CDR2: KGHSH and LQKENI. The CDR3 is made up of 14 amino acids. The CDR3 sequence is CASSPPAAEETQYF. The DNA for the CDR3 is TGTGCCAGCTCACCACCGGCCGCTGAAGAGACCCAGTACTTC.

This chain links TRBV29-1 with TRBJ2-5, with a tentative D call TRBD1 (6 bases). V was trimmed by 7 bases and J by 5 bases, leaving 11 bases between them. This CDR3 contains 11 residues. Germline V gives CDR1 SQVTM, CDR2 ANQGSEA. CDR3 protein: CSGRGGETQYF. The CDR3 DNA reads TGCAGCGGTAGAGGGGGTGAGACCCAGTACTTC.

The V call is TRBV6-1, the J call TRBJ2-1; the match to TRBD2 covers 8 bases. Per germline, CDR1 MNHNS and CDR2 SASEGT. The CDR3 contains 17 residues. Trimming removed 8 bases from V and 0 bases from J; junction bases left unmatched: 12. CDR3 sequence reads: CASRGLAGARSYNEQFF. The CDR3 DNA reads as TGTGCCAGCCGAGGCCTAGCGGGTGCCCGCTCCTACAATGAGCAGTTCTTC.

The chain has TRBV12-5 and TRBJ2-5, with 13 bases fitting TRBD2. The closer fit of TRBJ2-1 to the DNA end suggests the J call may be wrong. The CDR3 contains 14 residues. Per germline, CDR1 LGHNT and CDR2 FRNRAP. The chain's CDR3 is CASGGLAGVTEQFF. The CDR3 nucleotides are TGTGCTAGTGGCGGACTAGCGGGAGTAACTGAGCAGTTCTTC.

This clonotype was recorded many times. The junction and the germline gene differ at one end; a read error may be behind it. The rearrangement links TRBV7-7 to TRBJ2-5; no clear D gene. Germline CDR1 and CDR2: SSHAT and FNYEAQ (reference sequence). The CDR3 totals 13 residues. CDR3 bases: TGTGCTAGCAGCCCCCAGGTCCAAGAGACCCAGTACTTC. Its protein product is CASSPQVQETQYF.

Turning to this clonotype: This sequence may be a read error, since a much larger clone differs from it by one base. This rearrangement joins TRBV2 to TRBJ2-5; D gene unclear. The J call may be faulty, since TRBJ2-1 better matches the DNA end. Germline lookup yields CDR1 SNHLY and CDR2 FYNNEI. CDR3 length equals 13 residues. For the CDR3, the DNA is TGTGCCAGCACGGCAATGAAGGCCGATGAGCAGTTCTTC. It is translated as CASTAMKADEQFF.

This rearrangement joins TRBV5-1 to TRBJ2-3; 13 nucleotides align to TRBD2. Germline V gives CDR1 SGHRS, CDR2 YFSETQ. The CDR3 loop spans 18 amino acids. V dropped 4 bases and J dropped 3; count of bases not matched to a gene: 11. The CDR3 nucleotides are TGCGCCAGCAGCCCCCCCAAGGGACTAGCGGGATTGACAGATACGCAGTATTTT. Translated, it gives CASSPPKGLAGLTDTQYF.

This clonotype appeared a few times. The gene calls are TRBV6-1 and TRBJ2-5; unclear D gene. V was shortened by 6 bases and J by 5 bases, with 22 bases between the two germline ends. The CDR3 is 16 residues long. CDR1 and CDR2 from the germline V gene are MNHNS and SASEGT. CDR3: CASSPRFTPESETQYF. The DNA for the CDR3 is TGTGCCAGCAGCCCCCGGTTCACACCAGAGTCGGAGACCCAGTACTTC.